What follows is one T cell receptor beta chain and its context. Sequence at one end of the junction differs from germline and may be a read error. This specimen belongs to a study of blood T cell repertoires in COVID-19. Study context: Samples representing acute and convalescent COVID-19 were sourced from the United States, Italy and Spain. The analysed material was cDNA or gDNA that came from T cells, B-cell-depleted T cells, or PBMCs.

CDR1 is SGHDT and CDR2 is YYEEEE in the germline V gene. CDR3 length: 15 residues. Per the study methods: Amplification of reference gene primers provided the estimated nucleated cell counts. The method was immunoSEQ multiplex PCR; TCRdb's version includes in-frame clones alone and lacks a portion of them. The V and J calls and clone size were taken over from that table, and D and trimming were inferred from the DNA. Of 150,000 to 200,000 clones in the sample, 87% are singletons; the top ten hold approximately 4.1%. Specimen: peripheral blood. The clonotype originates from a woman aged 55-75 years who had recovered from COVID-19. This chain joins TRBV5-6 and TRBJ1-4, with TRBD1 identical over 8 bases. CDR3 in amino acids: CASTAGGPTKEKLFF. Here the CDR3 DNA reads TGTGCCAGCACCGCAGGGGGCCCTACTAAGGAAAAACTGTTTTTT.